This T cell receptor (beta chain) was retrieved from a study of blood T cells in healthy people across ages. Total RNA was extracted at no less than 6 micrograms per sample. General observations from the study: The long-lived group displayed more naive CD4+ cells, plus higher diversity, than the aged donors did.

CDR1 MGHRA and CDR2 YSYEKL come from the germline V gene. The CDR3 loop spans 15 amino acids. Between the trimmed V and J ends, which lost 1 base and 3 bases, there was a span of 13 bases. Alongside a J-beta primer mix, a sample-barcoded 5' primer served in a second PCR lasting about 7 to 11 cycles. TCRdb passed the 5' RACE reads through MiXCR, listing each CDR3 protein once. In the table there are around 900,000 distinct CDR3 sequences, 51% of which are singletons. This clonotype was observed a few times. Its antigen is unidentified. The sequenced material came from blood. The chain uses TRBV4-1 and TRBJ2-7, with TRBD2 as a possible D gene (5 bases). The source is a woman aged 60-70 years in good health. The CDR3 coding sequence is TGCGCCAGCAGCCAAGGGACCGGGGTTGACTACGAGCAGTACTTC. Translating it yields CASSQGTGVDYEQYF.